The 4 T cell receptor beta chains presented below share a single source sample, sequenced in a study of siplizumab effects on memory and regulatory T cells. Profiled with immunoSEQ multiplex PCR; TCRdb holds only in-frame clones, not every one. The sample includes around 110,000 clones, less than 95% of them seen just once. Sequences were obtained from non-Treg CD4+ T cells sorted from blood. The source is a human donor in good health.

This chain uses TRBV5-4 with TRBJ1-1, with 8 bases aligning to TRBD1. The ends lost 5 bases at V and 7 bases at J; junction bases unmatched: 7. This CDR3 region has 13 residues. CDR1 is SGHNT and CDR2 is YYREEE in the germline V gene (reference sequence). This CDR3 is CASRIDRGSEAFF. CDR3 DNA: TGTGCCAGCAGAATTGACAGGGGTAGTGAAGCTTTCTTT.

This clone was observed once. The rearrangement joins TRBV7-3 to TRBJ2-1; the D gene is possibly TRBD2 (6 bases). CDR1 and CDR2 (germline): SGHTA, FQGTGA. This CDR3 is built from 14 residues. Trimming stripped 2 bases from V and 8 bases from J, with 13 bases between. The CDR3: CASSLGTSHDEQFF. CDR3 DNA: TGTGCCAGCAGCTTAGGTACTAGCCACGATGAGCAGTTCTTC.

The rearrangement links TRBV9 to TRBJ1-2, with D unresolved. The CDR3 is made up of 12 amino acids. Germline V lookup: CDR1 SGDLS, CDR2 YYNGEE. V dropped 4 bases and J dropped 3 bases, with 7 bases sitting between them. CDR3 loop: CASSSSYYGYTF. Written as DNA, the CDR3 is TGTGCCAGCAGCTCTAGTTACTATGGCTACACCTTC. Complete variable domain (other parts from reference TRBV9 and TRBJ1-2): DSGVTQTPKHLITATGQRVTLRCSPRSGDLSVYWYQQSLDQGLQFLIQYYNGEERAKGNILERFSAQQFPDLHSELNLSSLELGDSALYFCASSSSYYGYTFGSGTRLTVV.

The CDR3 loop is CASSSGQGGGYTF. In DNA form, the CDR3 reads TGTGCCAGCAGTTCGGGACAGGGGGGCGGCTACACCTTC. The chain uses TRBV6-5 and TRBJ1-2, with 11 bases fitting TRBD1. This CDR3 is 13 amino acids long. Germline trimming cut 4 bases from V and 8 bases from J; bases unmatched to any gene: 3. CDR1 MNHEY and CDR2 SVGAGI come from the germline V gene.